The TCR beta chain described here comes from a study of T cell responses to AZD1222 COVID-19 vaccine. Study context: Combined were second doses at about 4 or about 12 weeks. The study's findings and limits: Every sample of the repertoires postdated the peak T cell response.

The CDR3 length is 15 residues. TCRdb keeps only in-frame clones here, not all; method: immunoSEQ multiplex PCR. The sample consists of roughly 250,000 clones, approximately 95% of them appearing once. In the case of this clone: Its antigen is not identified.

The chain carries TRBV21-1 and TRBJ2-1; the tabulated D call, TRBD2, remains unverified against the DNA. TRBV21-1 is an annotated pseudogene. The sequence was obtained from an adult in good health. The sequences come from peripheral blood, collected on day 0 of AZD1222 vaccination. CDR3 sequence: CASSKAWVGENEQFF. The DNA of the CDR3 is TGTGCCAGCAGCAAAGCTTGGGTTGGGGAGAATGAGCAGTTCTTC.